This T cell receptor beta chain came from a study of blood T cell repertoires in COVID-19. Assay: immunoSEQ multiplex PCR; the TCRdb copy retains only in-frame clones and omits some. The repertoire holds about 86,000 clones, about nine tenths seen once, with more than 0.85% in the top ten. Trimming took 0 bases from V and 2 from J; bases not matched to a gene: 6. The germline gives CDR1 SGHVS, CDR2 FQNEAQ. CDR3 length: 16 residues. Sequencing was done on a sample of peripheral blood. This chain links TRBV7-8 with TRBJ2-7; TRBD1 agrees at 8 bases. The sequence came from a human donor in a cohort sampled during active COVID-19. CDR3 region: CASSLAGTGGTYEQYF. CDR3 nucleotide sequence: TGTGCCAGCAGCTTAGCGGGGACAGGAGGAACCTACGAGCAGTACTTC.